This T cell receptor beta chain was captured in a study of T cell responses to AZD1222 COVID-19 vaccine. Whole-study context: Second doses at about 4 or about 12 weeks were pooled.

Regarding this clone: What it recognizes is unknown.

Findings and limits, study-wide: Unmutated variant regions reportedly attract nearly half of all spike-specific TCRs. There were mostly white British donors and more females than males, and clonal diversity was possibly underestimated. Vaccine-associated CD4 TCRs ranged over spike, dominating at 160-218 and 743-854.

The repertoire was sequenced with immunoSEQ multiplex PCR; TCRdb's copy has only in-frame clones and lacks some. The sample comprises some 150,000 clones, roughly 94% of which are singletons, and about 1.3% rests with the top ten. CDR3 length: 14 amino acids. Germline CDR1 reads MRHNA; CDR2 reads SNTAGT. The J segment lost 1 base and the V segment lost 5 bases, leaving 2 bases of the junction unmatched. This chain links TRBV6-4 with TRBJ2-3, with 8 bases that match TRBD1. The sequence came from an adult in good health. This material consisted of peripheral blood, taken on day 0 of AZD1222 vaccination. The CDR3 DNA follows: TGTGCCAGCAGTTTGGACAGGGGCACAGATACGCAGTATTTT. This translates into CASSLDRGTDTQYF.